This TCR beta chain originates from a study of blood T cell repertoires in COVID-19. V lost 0 bases, J lost 8 bases, and 11 bases lay in between. CDR1 and CDR2 from the germline V gene are SGDLS and YYNGEE. This CDR3 has 13 amino acids. In the source study's methods: Nucleated cell number was recorded as an estimate derived from reference gene primer amplification. Repertoires were generated with immunoSEQ multiplex PCR, while TCRdb's copy carries only in-frame clones and drops some. That table supplies the V and J calls and clone size; D and trimming were determined from the DNA. The table shows approximately 94,000 clones, with about 90% occurring only once.

The sequencing input was peripheral blood. The genes are TRBV9 and TRBJ1-2; D might be TRBD1 (5 bases). The sequence derives from a man younger than 45 in a cohort sampled during active COVID-19. The CDR3 DNA is TGTGCCAGCAGCGTAGATACAGGTCCAGGCTACACCTTC. Amino acid sequence: CASSVDTGPGYTF.